Listed below are T cell receptor beta chains from one sample, sequenced in a study of Ad26.COV2.S vaccination and SARS-CoV-2 variants. The method was immunoSEQ multiplex PCR; TCRdb's version includes in-frame clones alone and lacks a portion of them. The top ten hold 3% to 4% of the sample, which has hundreds of thousands of clones, roughly 86% seen once. Specimen: peripheral blood, collected in a trial of Ad26.COV2.S vaccine versus placebo. The receptors stem from a person aged 18-60 years who received the Ad26.COV2.S COVID-19 vaccine or a placebo. Each CDR3 is given with its conserved first and last residue. The D gene is left open where the match is weak. Size is omitted from some rows. Given values are once, few, many or a class for expanded clones.

j_call | d_call | clone_size | v_call | cdr3_aa | cdr3_nt
TRBJ1-2 | TRBD1 | . | TRBV11-2 | CASSFSGTGVYGYTF | TGTGCCAGCAGCTTTAGCGGGACAGGGGTCTATGGCTACACCTTC
TRBJ2-3 | TRBD1 | . | TRBV7-2 | CASSLVGTGATDTQYF | TGTGCCAGCAGCTTAGTAGGGACAGGGGCAACAGATACGCAGTATTTT
TRBJ2-3 | TRBD1 | . | TRBV6-5 | CASRYRGPSTDTQYF | TGTGCCAGCAGGTACAGGGGGCCGAGCACAGATACGCAGTATTTT
TRBJ2-7 | . | few | TRBV10-1 | CASSEQGSYEQYF | TGCGCCAGCAGTGAGCAGGGTTCGTACGAGCAGTACTTC
TRBJ2-4 | TRBD2 | . | TRBV12-3/TRBV12-4 | CATGRGDENIQYF | TGTGCCACCGGGAGGGGAGACGAAAACATTCAGTACTTC
TRBJ1-1 | . | . | TRBV5-1 | CATGVEGNTEAFF | TGCGCCACCGGGGTCGAGGGGAACACTGAAGCTTTCTTT
TRBJ1-5 | TRBD1 | . | TRBV27 | CASSFLGQDQPQHF | TGTGCCAGCAGTTTCCTGGGACAGGATCAGCCCCAGCATTTT
TRBJ2-1 | . | . | TRBV7-2 | CASSFGGTAYNEQFF | TGTGCCAGCAGCTTCGGGGGTACTGCCTACAATGAGCAGTTCTTC
TRBJ1-1 | . | once | TRBV27 | CASSSGLGEAFF | TGTGCCAGCAGTTCAGGACTTGGTGAAGCTTTCTTT
TRBJ1-1 | . | . | TRBV7-9 | CASSLGGLEAFF | TGTGCCAGCAGCTTAGGGGGGCTGGAAGCTTTCTTT
TRBJ2-7 | . | . | TRBV5-5 | CASSWGPAGEQYF | TGTGCCAGCAGCTGGGGGCCTGCTGGGGAGCAGTACTTC
TRBJ1-1 | . | . | TRBV29-1 | CSVCIQKNTEAFF | TGCAGCGTTTGCATACAGAAGAACACTGAAGCTTTCTTT
TRBJ1-1 | TRBD1 | . | TRBV10-2 | CASRTSLGQGSTKTEAFF | TGCGCCAGCCGAACCTCCCTGGGACAGGGGTCAACTAAGACTGAAGCTTTCTTT
TRBJ1-1 | . | once | TRBV4-3 | CASSQDRYTEAFF | TGCGCCAGCAGCCAAGATAGATACACTGAAGCTTTCTTT
TRBJ1-1 | . | . | TRBV9 | CASSVSMNTEAFF | TGTGCCAGCAGCGTGAGTATGAACACTGAAGCTTTCTTT
TRBJ2-7 | . | . | TRBV5-4 | CASSSRGGGYEQYF | TGTGCCAGCAGCTCAAGGGGAGGAGGCTACGAGCAGTACTTC
TRBJ2-5 | . | . | TRBV2 | CASSDGQDPGETQYF | TGTGCCAGCAGTGATGGGCAGGACCCGGGGGAGACCCAGTACTTC
TRBJ2-1 | TRBD2 | . | TRBV6-5 | CASRYRTSGSNEQFF | TGTGCCAGCAGATACCGGACTAGCGGGAGCAATGAGCAGTTCTTC
TRBJ1-3 | . | . | TRBV7-8 | CASSFAPGAPGNTIYF | TGTGCCAGCAGCTTCGCGCCAGGGGCGCCTGGAAACACCATATATTTT
TRBJ1-2 | TRBD1 | . | TRBV27 | CASSYQGAPRYGYTF | TGTGCCAGCAGTTATCAGGGGGCGCCGCGGTATGGCTACACCTTC
TRBJ1-5 | TRBD1 | once | TRBV7-9 | CASSPGQDNQPQHF | TGTGCCAGCAGCCCCGGACAGGACAATCAGCCCCAGCATTTT
TRBJ1-6 | . | . | TRBV2 | CAGAIDYNSPLHF | TGTGCCGGTGCTATCGACTATAATTCACCCCTCCACTTT
TRBJ1-2 | . | . | TRBV9 | CASTRLGGGYGYTF | TGTGCCAGCACCCGGTTGGGTGGGGGTTATGGCTACACCTTC
TRBJ1-6 | . | . | TRBV6-5 | CASSYIGGSSPLHF | TGTGCCAGCAGTTATATCGGGGGTTCTTCACCCCTCCACTTT
TRBJ1-1 | . | . | TRBV18 | CASSPRHIDDFGAAEAFF | TGTGCCAGCTCACCTCGCCATATCGACGATTTCGGGGCCGCTGAAGCTTTCTTT
TRBJ2-7 | . | . | TRBV27 | CASSLRGNYEQYF | TGTGCCAGCAGCCTTCGAGGGAACTACGAGCAGTACTTC
TRBJ2-1 | . | . | TRBV12-3/TRBV12-4 | CASSSTTGHEQFF | TGTGCCAGCAGTTCGACGACAGGCCATGAGCAGTTCTTC
TRBJ2-3 | . | . | TRBV5-5 | CASSLEWVITDTQYF | TGTGCCAGCAGCTTAGAATGGGTAATCACAGATACGCAGTATTTT
TRBJ1-6 | . | . | TRBV5-5 | CASSQDSSYNSPLHF | TGTGCCAGCAGCCAAGACAGCTCCTATAATTCACCCCTCCACTTT
TRBJ2-1 | . | . | TRBV6-6 | CASSYGRRGNEQFF | TGTGCCAGCAGTTACGGCCGCCGGGGTAATGAGCAGTTCTTC
TRBJ1-1 | TRBD1 | . | TRBV18 | CASSPPQGATEAFF | TGTGCCAGCTCACCACCGCAGGGGGCAACTGAAGCTTTCTTT
TRBJ2-5 | . | . | TRBV21-1 | CASSKDGYQYF | TGTGCCAGCAGCAAAGATGGATACCAGTACTTC
TRBJ2-5 | . | . | TRBV7-3 | CASSLGLGRIQETQYF | TGTGCCAGCAGCTTAGGTTTGGGGCGGATACAAGAGACCCAGTACTTC
TRBJ2-2 | . | few | TRBV9 | CASSPQAIANTGELFF | TGTGCCAGCAGCCCCCAGGCGATCGCGAACACCGGGGAGCTGTTTTTT
TRBJ1-4 | TRBD1 | . | TRBV7-8 | CASSLGRGPRDEKLFF | TGTGCCAGCAGCTTGGGTAGGGGGCCACGGGATGAAAAACTGTTTTTT
TRBJ2-5 | TRBD2 | . | TRBV20-1 | CSASWSGGASETQYF | TGCAGTGCTAGTTGGAGCGGGGGGGCCTCAGAGACCCAGTACTTC
TRBJ2-7 | . | . | TRBV6-5 | CASGTQNSYEQYF | TGTGCCAGCGGGACCCAGAACTCCTACGAGCAGTACTTC
TRBJ2-2 | . | once | TRBV25-1 | CASTAGQNTGELFF | TGTGCCAGCACAGCCGGACAGAACACCGGGGAGCTGTTTTTT